The source of this T cell receptor beta chain is a study of cytomegalovirus exposure and HLA in healthy donors. Broader study findings: Testing in vitro showed a few CMV-associated chains specific for CMV antigens. When a later analysis compared HLA-associated TCR beta chains with equally common others, the HLA-associated chains turned out to be more clonally expanded and to have lower generation probabilities.

PCR used 60 Vbeta primers and 13 Jbeta primers. Sequencing was performed with immunoSEQ multiplex PCR; in TCRdb, only in-frame clones are kept and a portion is missing. This sample has about 160,000 clones, with 65% to 85% found just once. The CDR3 has 13 residues. V lost 5 bases, J lost 1 base, and 8 bases lay in between. CDR1 is MNHEY and CDR2 is SVGAGI in the germline V gene. With respect to this clone: No antigen is known for it.

This TCR derives from a woman younger than 30 in good health and CMV-seronegative. This chain connects TRBV6-5 to TRBJ1-1, with unresolved D. The sequenced sample was PBMCs. The CDR3, as DNA: TGTGCCAGCAGTGTGGGAGAGAACACTGAAGCTTTCTTT. Its translation: CASSVGENTEAFF.